At least ten counts were recorded for the clone carrying this T cell receptor (beta chain). This entry comes from a study of T cells after yellow fever vaccination. TCRdb fed the 5' RACE reads into MiXCR, producing one record per CDR3 protein. The sample has about 260,000 distinct CDR3 sequences; about 3.5% are singletons. The specimen comprised PBMCs, sampled 15 days after the yellow fever booster vaccination. The receptor was isolated from a young man who received the YFV17D yellow fever vaccine.

In DNA form, the CDR3 reads TGTGCCAGCTCACCACCGAACGAGGTGGCCTATGGCTACACCTTC. This encodes CASSPPNEVAYGYTF. The gene calls are TRBV18 and TRBJ1-2; no clear D. Looked up from germline, CDR1 is KGHSH and CDR2 is LQKENI. Trimming shortened V by 0 bases and J by 4 bases, and 12 bases separated the two germline ends. The CDR3 is 15 residues long.